This T cell receptor beta chain was profiled in a study of blood T cells in healthy people across ages. In regard to this clonotype: Its antigen is unknown.

General observations from the study: Versus aged donors, long-lived donors had higher diversity and more naive CD4+ cells. The study lacked donor CMV status, which possibly confounded expanded clonotype changes.

Trimming stripped 7 bases from V and 10 bases from J, with 13 bases between. CDR3 length equals 12 residues. Germline loops: CDR1 MNHEY, CDR2 SVGEGT. Combining a sample-barcoded 5' primer with a J-beta primer mix, a second PCR ran for roughly 7 to 12 cycles. TCRdb called the 5' RACE reads again in MiXCR, with one record for every CDR3 protein. There are over 1.5 million distinct CDR3 sequences in the sample; roughly 49% occur only once, and 2.1% lies in the top ten. Sample: blood. This chain links TRBV6-2 or TRBV6-3 with TRBJ1-4; D is perhaps TRBD1 (5 bases). The receptor was derived from a woman aged 40 to 50 in good health. CDR3 residues: CASTTNTGKLFF. DNA of the CDR3: TGTGCCAGCACCACGAACACAGGAAAACTGTTTTTT.